This TCR beta chain was identified during a study of blood T cell repertoires in COVID-19 (dated by TCRdb to 2018 to 2021). For the study in its entirety: Samples covering the acute and convalescent phases of COVID-19 were provided by collaborators in the United States, Italy and Spain. Subjects who had been exposed to COVID-19, were actively infected with it, or had recovered from it provided the deeply sampled blood TCRbeta repertoires that made up the dataset. The material from the prospective study consisted of cDNA or gDNA derived from T cells, B-cell-depleted T cells, or PBMCs. A freely available public database, intended as a resource for researchers studying the immune response to SARS-CoV-2, is where the repertoires were released. Nearly every sample came with metadata listing a de-identified subject ID, COVID-19 status, age in years and sex. Where HLA class I and class II types were available, the types were taken from metadata supplied by the sample provider, not from assay-based typing. The samples were drawn from two sources: the first 160 participants of the ongoing ImmuneRACE study, and approximately 1,300 subjects contributed by 6 global collaborators.

About this clone itself: This receptor's antigen is unknown. Nothing much larger sits one base from this clone, and base qualities are not available.

Including the terminal cysteine and phenylalanine, the CDR3 comprises 14 residues. CDR3 DNA is the only sequence kept; it has 42 bases, read in frame from the first base. V and J are truncated by 6 bases and 10 bases respectively, leaving an intervening sequence of 16 bases. CDR1 and CDR2 are drawn from the germline V gene: MGHDK, SYGVNS. The immunoSEQ Assay, a bias-controlled multiplex PCR, was used to amplify TCRbeta CDR3 regions from genomic DNA. The authors' pipeline ran thus. Within the assay, amplification of reference gene primers was used to estimate how many nucleated cells each sample contained. To quantify the absolute abundance of each unique TCRbeta CDR3 rearrangement, sequence reads were collapsed and filtered. For each sample, productive Simpson clonality was calculated as the square root of Simpson's diversity index across productive rearrangements. The immuneACCESS repertoire file appears here via TCRdb, limited to in-frame rearrangements. These files lack a portion of the clones; in checked studies, under half of the deficit traces to unresolved V genes, and the cause of the others is not known. Clone size and V and J calls were adopted from that table, with D and trimming inferred from the DNA. This sample holds roughly 290,000 clones; 75% to 90% were observed only once. The ten largest clones represent around 0.8% of the sample.

Whole blood was collected in K2EDTA tubes by collaborating institutions according to the institutions' own protocols. For TCRbeta analysis, collaborators shipped samples in one of three forms: frozen whole blood, isolated PBMCs, or DNA extracted from either of those sample types. Study-wide conclusions, independent of this receptor: How much clinical and demographic metadata was included differed by source and by participant, and the metadata was provided uncurated.

Material for sequencing was peripheral blood. This TCR was recovered from a man aged 25 to 40 with acute or convalescent COVID-19. Recombination joined TRBV25-1 with TRBJ1-6; 6 matching bases give a weak D call of TRBD1. The nucleotides read TGTGCCAGCAGCTTAGGGGGGGCAGGGTCACCCCTCCACTTT. Its protein product is CASSLGGAGSPLHF. Here the CDR3 is joined to the reference TRBV25-1 and TRBJ1-6 genes, and the full variable domain is: EADIYQTPRYLVIGTGKKITLECSQTMGHDKMYWYQQDPGMELHLIHYSYGVNSTEKGDLSSESTVSRIRTEHFPLTLESARPSHTSQYLCASSLGGAGSPLHFGNGTRLTVT.